One and the same sample provided the 27 T cell receptor beta chains below, sequenced in a study of T cells in tuberculosis. The protocol was immunoSEQ multiplex PCR, while the TCRdb copy is restricted to in-frame clones and leaves out a portion. The sample lists some 30,000 clones; 87% were seen once. Documented time point: new active TB diagnosis, blood taken before or within 7 days of starting treatment. Sequenced here: PBMCs, sampled at tuberculosis diagnosis. All receptors derive from an adult with tuberculosis.

J is TRBJ1-5 and V is TRBV5-1; D gene uncertain. CDR3 length: 13 amino acids. Deletions cut 4 bases from V and 7 bases from J, with 12 bases between. Germline V gene data show CDR1 as SGHRS and CDR2 as YFSETQ. The CDR3 DNA reads TGCGCCAGCAGCATGGACGCTCGGCAGCCCCAGCATTTT. This gives the protein CASSMDARQPQHF.

The chain joins TRBV4-2 to TRBJ1-5; D might be TRBD1 (5 bases). Germline V lookup: CDR1 LGHNA, CDR2 YNFKEQ. This CDR3 has 13 residues. Trimming took off 0 bases at V and 5 bases at J, with 5 bases between the two ends. The DNA of the CDR3 is TGTGCCAGCAGCCAAGACAGGGATCAGCCCCAGCATTTT. It is translated as CASSQDRDQPQHF.

The V gene is TRBV6-1, the J gene TRBJ2-3; 7 nucleotides line up with TRBD2. The CDR3 has 15 residues. CDR1 is MNHNS, CDR2 SASEGT, per germline. The V gene end was trimmed by 0 bases and the J gene end by 4 bases; junction bases not matched to a gene: 4. The CDR3 reads CASSEAGGPPDTQYF. The CDR3 DNA follows: TGTGCCAGCAGTGAAGCGGGAGGGCCCCCAGATACGCAGTATTTT.

CDR3 coding DNA: TGTGCCAGCAGCGTAGGGGGGACTTTTCCCTACAATGAGCAGTTCTTC. It translates to CASSVGGTFPYNEQFF. The chain combines TRBV9 with TRBJ2-1, with TRBD2 as a possible D gene (6 bases). Deletions cut 0 bases from V and 2 bases from J, with 12 bases between. The CDR3 totals 16 residues. From germline, CDR1 is SGDLS and CDR2 YYNGEE.

This clone came up once. The chain uses TRBV7-9 and TRBJ1-2, with D unclear. This CDR3 has 11 residues. Germline V gene sequence: CDR1 SEHNR, CDR2 FQNEAQ (reference sequence). V was pared by 5 bases and J by 4 bases, with 5 bases between. CDR3 sequence reads: CASSLFYGYTF. The CDR3 nucleotides are TGTGCCAGCAGCCTTTTCTATGGCTACACCTTC.

V gene TRBV30 combines with J gene TRBJ2-3, with 9 bases matching TRBD2. In germline, CDR1 is GTSNPN, CDR2 SVGIG (reference sequence). The CDR3 extends over 14 amino acids. Unmatched junction bases numbered 5, after V lost 4 bases and J lost 3 bases. CDR3 sequence (DNA): TGTGCCTGGATGAGCGGGGGGAGGACAGATACGCAGTATTTT. This sequence encodes CAWMSGGRTDTQYF.

The chain recombines TRBV5-4 with TRBJ2-1; D is perhaps TRBD2 (6 bases). The V and J ends lost 4 bases and 0 bases respectively, with 14 bases between them. The CDR3 consists of 16 residues. Per germline, CDR1 SGHNT and CDR2 YYREEE (reference sequence). The chain's CDR3 is CASSPEIGGSYNEQFF. The CDR3 DNA reads TGTGCCAGCAGCCCAGAGATCGGGGGCTCCTACAATGAGCAGTTCTTC. Full variable domain (missing parts from reference TRBV5-4 and TRBJ2-1): ETGVTQSPTHLIKTRGQQVTLRCSSQSGHNTVSWYQQALGQGPQFIFQYYREEENGRGNFPPRFSGLQFPNYSSELNVNALELDDSALYLCASSPEIGGSYNEQFFGPGTRLTVL.

A single count supports this clone. The rearrangement uses TRBV6-6 and TRBJ2-5; possibly TRBD1 for D (6 bases). The CDR3 runs 15 residues. Germline CDR1 MNHNY, CDR2 SVGAGI (reference sequence). The V gene lost 6 bases and the J gene lost 1 base, with 15 bases spanning the gap. The CDR3 sequence is CASRLRGVSQETQYF. As DNA, the CDR3 is TGTGCCAGCAGGCTCAGGGGAGTGAGCCAAGAGACCCAGTACTTC.

The rearrangement joins TRBV6-6 to TRBJ1-3; D remains ambiguous. V was cut by 0 bases and J by 0 bases, with 9 bases left in between. Germline V gene lookup returns CDR1 MNHNY and CDR2 SVGAGI (reference sequence). The CDR3 contains 16 residues. In DNA form, the CDR3 reads TGTGCCAGCAGTTACTCGACTTCAAACTCTGGAAACACCATATATTTT. Protein: CASSYSTSNSGNTIYF.

The rearrangement links TRBV4-3 to TRBJ2-5, with D possibly being TRBD2 (7 bases). Trimming pared 4 bases from V and 5 bases from J, leaving 14 bases between. Germline values: CDR1 LGHNA, CDR2 YSLEER. The CDR3 sequence is 14 residues long. CDR3 sequence (DNA): TGCGCCAGCAGCCTACAGGGAGGGAGGGAGACCCAGTACTTC. It encodes CASSLQGGRETQYF.

The chain combines TRBV5-4 with TRBJ1-2; D call uncertain. The germline CDR1 and CDR2 sequences are SGHNT and YYREEE (reference sequence). The CDR3 consists of 12 residues. V lost 2 bases and J lost 6, with 8 bases in between. CDR3 nucleotides: TGTGCCAGCAGCTTCGGCGCGGATGGCTACACCTTC. It encodes CASSFGADGYTF.

Only one count was recorded for this clone. The rearrangement uses TRBV5-5 and TRBJ2-7; tentatively, D is TRBD1 (5 bases). Trimming removed 6 bases from V and 3 bases from J, with 13 bases in between. The length of the CDR3 is 13 residues. Germline CDR1 SGHKS, CDR2 YYEKEE (reference sequence). The CDR3 nucleotides are TGTGCCAGCACCCCCCTAGGGGACTACGAGCAGTACTTC. It codes for CASTPLGDYEQYF.

This clone was seen once. The chain carries TRBV27 and TRBJ1-5; D may be TRBD1 (5 bases). Germline CDR1 MNHEY, CDR2 SMNVEV (reference sequence). The CDR3 length is 15 residues. V was trimmed by 0 bases and J by 11 bases, leaving 17 bases between them. The CDR3: CASSLSTTGDGAQHF. The CDR3 coding sequence is TGTGCCAGCAGTTTATCGACGACGGGGGATGGGGCCCAGCATTTT.

The chain recombines TRBV5-5 with TRBJ1-2; D gene unclear. Germline loops: CDR1 SGHKS, CDR2 YYEKEE (reference sequence). The CDR3 runs 15 residues. V lost 1 base to trimming and J lost 0 bases, with 10 bases between them. DNA of the CDR3: TGTGCCAGCAGCTTGTTTACAGAAACTAACTATGGCTACACCTTC. Its protein is CASSLFTETNYGYTF.

The V gene is TRBV6-5, the J gene TRBJ2-7, with TRBD2 matching over 10 bases. This CDR3 contains 14 residues. J lost 6 bases, V lost 6 bases, and 8 bases had no gene match. Germline values: CDR1 MNHEY, CDR2 SVGAGI. The CDR3 coding sequence is TGTGCCAGCAGGAAGGGATTAGCGGGAGGCGAGCAGTACTTC. Its translation: CASRKGLAGGEQYF.

The chain has TRBV9 and TRBJ1-2, with a possible D match to TRBD1 (6 bases). Germline V gene lookup returns CDR1 SGDLS and CDR2 YYNGEE. This CDR3 region has 13 residues. Trimming left V 1 base short and J 6 bases short, with 10 bases between. The CDR3 spells CASSVRAGDGYTF. The CDR3 DNA follows: TGTGCCAGCAGCGTAAGGGCAGGGGATGGCTACACCTTC.

CDR3 loop: CASSQGFNEQYF. The CDR3 coding sequence is TGTGCCAGCAGCCAGGGGTTTAACGAGCAGTACTTC. V and J are TRBV7-9 and TRBJ2-7; D perhaps matches TRBD1 (6 bases). V was shortened by 5 bases and J by 5 bases, with 10 bases between the two germline ends. CDR1 SEHNR and CDR2 FQNEAQ come from the germline V gene (reference sequence). CDR3 size: 12 residues.

This clone was seen more than once but under ten times. This specimen includes other DNA sequences encoding the same CDR3. This chain uses TRBV27 with TRBJ2-7, with D perhaps TRBD2 (5 bases). CDR1 MNHEY and CDR2 SMNVEV come from the germline V gene (reference sequence). The CDR3 runs to 13 residues. V lost 5 bases, J lost 3 bases, and 11 bases lay in between. The CDR3 reads CASSPGISYEQYF. Here the CDR3 DNA reads TGTGCCAGCAGTCCCGGGATTAGCTACGAGCAGTACTTC.

This sequence joins TRBV28 and TRBJ2-1; unclear D gene. In germline, CDR1 is MDHEN, CDR2 SYDVKM. V lost 5 bases and J lost 7, with 9 bases in between. This CDR3 spans 12 amino acids. CDR3 amino acids: CASSRGGNEQFF. The CDR3 DNA reads as TGTGCCAGCAGTCGAGGCGGTAATGAGCAGTTCTTC.

In DNA, the CDR3 is TGCGCCAGCACCTACGACAGGGGTTCCACTGAAGCTTTCTTT. Amino acid sequence: CASTYDRGSTEAFF. V is TRBV5-1 and J is TRBJ1-1; TRBD1 matches 8 bases. Trimming took 6 bases from V and 4 from J; bases not matched to a gene: 8. Germline V gene sequence: CDR1 SGHRS, CDR2 YFSETQ. The CDR3 is 14 residues long.

The V gene is TRBV19, the J gene TRBJ2-3; 9 nucleotides line up with TRBD2. CDR1 LNHDA and CDR2 SQIVND come from the germline V gene (reference sequence). Trimming removed 3 bases from V and 0 bases from J; junction bases left unmatched: 7. The CDR3 contains 17 residues. The CDR3 sequence is CASSILLAGISTDTQYF. The CDR3 nucleotides read TGTGCCAGTAGTATTTTGCTAGCGGGGATTAGCACAGATACGCAGTATTTT.

The chain joins TRBV15 to TRBJ2-1; TRBD1 matches 8 bases. With 0 bases clipped from V and 4 bases from J, the junction kept 5 bases outside the gene matches. The CDR3 loop spans 16 amino acids. Per the germline V gene, CDR1 is LNHNV and CDR2 is YYDKDF (reference sequence). The CDR3 nucleotides are TGTGCCACCAGCAGAGAGCCAGGGGGCGGATACAATGAGCAGTTCTTC. It is translated as CATSREPGGGYNEQFF. The full variable domain, completed using reference TRBV15 and TRBJ2-1, is DAMVIQNPRYQVTQFGKPVTLSCSQTLNHNVMYWYQQKSSQAPKLLFHYYDKDFNNEADTPDNFQSRRPNTSFCFLDIRSPGLGDTAMYLCATSREPGGGYNEQFFGPGTRLTVL.

The V and J genes are TRBV2 and TRBJ2-5; D not resolved. V lost 6 bases to trimming and J lost 2 bases, with 10 bases between them. CDR1 SNHLY and CDR2 FYNNEI come from the germline V gene. CDR3 length: 13 amino acids. CDR3 loop: CASSVELQETQYF. The DNA for the CDR3 is TGTGCCAGCAGCGTAGAACTTCAAGAGACCCAGTACTTC.

The chain has TRBV27 and TRBJ1-2; TRBD1 matches 7 bases. Germline-derived CDR1 and CDR2 are MNHEY and SMNVEV (reference sequence). The CDR3 runs 13 residues. The ends lost 1 base at V and 8 bases at J; junction bases unmatched: 4. DNA for the CDR3: TGTGCCAGCAGTTTATACAGGGGTGCGGGCTACACCTTC. This sequence encodes CASSLYRGAGYTF.

This sequence joins TRBV6-5 and TRBJ2-5; 10 bases are shared with TRBD2. Germline trimming cut 6 bases from V and 2 bases from J; bases unmatched to any gene: 6. CDR3 length equals 15 residues. Per the germline V gene, CDR1 is MNHEY and CDR2 is SVGAGI. CDR3 loop: CASSPSGRAQETQYF. In DNA form, the CDR3 reads TGTGCCAGCAGCCCTAGCGGGAGAGCGCAAGAGACCCAGTACTTC.

J is TRBJ1-1 and V is TRBV11-2; D possibly corresponds to TRBD1 (5 bases). This CDR3 comprises 12 residues. Trimming left V 5 bases short and J 6 bases short, with 10 bases between. Germline CDR1 SGHAT, CDR2 FQNNGV. The CDR3 protein is CASSLTGAEAFF. The CDR3 nucleotides read TGTGCCAGCAGCCTTACAGGAGCTGAAGCTTTCTTT.

The chain employs TRBV18 and TRBJ2-7; D gene uncertain. The V end was cut by 3 bases, the J end by 5 bases, with 8 bases between. This CDR3 is built from 12 residues. CDR1 is KGHSH and CDR2 is LQKENI in the germline V gene. CDR3 in DNA: TGTGCCAGCTCACCTCAAGGAGACGAGCAGTACTTC. Translation gives CASSPQGDEQYF. Filled out from reference TRBV18 and TRBJ2-7, the complete variable domain reads NAGVMQNPRHLVRRRGQEARLRCSPMKGHSHVYWYRQLPEEGLKFMVYLQKENIIDESGMPKERFSAEFPKEGPSILRIQQVVRGDSAAYFCASSPQGDEQYFGPGTRLTVT.